The clone carrying this TCR beta chain occurred a few times. Antigen unknown. One end of the junction varies from germline; a read error may be responsible. The CDR3 is 12 amino acids. Germline values: CDR1 ENHRY, CDR2 SYGVKD. The data originate from a study of early T cells in non-severe SARS-CoV-2 infection. Background on the study: Whole-blood bulk RNA, unsorted, was sequenced, and chains were unpaired.

The library protocol tagged individual cDNA molecules with unique molecular identifiers. TCRdb recomputed calls from the 5' RACE reads with MiXCR, one row per CDR3 protein. The sample holds around 56,000 distinct CDR3 sequences; roughly 13% are singletons and the top ten take roughly 9.3%. Study observations and caveats: VDJdb matches were skewed toward anti-spike CD8 T cell responses.

The chain links TRBV10-3 to TRBJ2-7; D may correspond to TRBD1 or TRBD2 (6 bases each). The sequence was obtained from an adult who was a healthcare worker with PCR-confirmed SARS-CoV-2 infection or an uninfected control (not recorded which). The source material was whole blood, sampled at baseline. The CDR3 bases are TGTGCCATCAGTGAGTCGAACAGGGACGCGGGGTTC. Translation: CAISESNRDAGF.